The 14 T cell receptor beta chains given below trace back to one sample, sequenced in a study of OX40 agonist ivuxolimab in advanced cancers. The protocol was immunoSEQ multiplex PCR, while the TCRdb copy is restricted to in-frame clones and leaves out a portion. The profile covers tens of thousands of clones, with more than 85% appearing a single time and under 0.35% taken by the ten largest. The sequencing used CD4+ or CD8+ T cells sorted from blood, collected in a trial of the OX40 agonist ivuxolimab. The origin of the receptors is an adult with an advanced solid tumor such as melanoma, head and neck, liver or kidney cancer.

The chain is built from TRBV14 and TRBJ1-2; possible D gene TRBD1, 5 bases. Germline assignment: CDR1 SGHDN and CDR2 FVKESK. V was shortened by 3 bases and J by 6 bases, with 11 bases between the two germline ends. This CDR3 has 13 amino acids. The CDR3 nucleotides are TGTGCCAGCAGCCAGTTTCAGGGCGATGGCTACACCTTC. It yields the protein CASSQFQGDGYTF.

The chain has TRBV20-1 and TRBJ2-1; tentatively, D is TRBD1 or TRBD2 (6 bases each). Germline V CDR1 and CDR2: DFQATT, SNEGSKA (reference sequence). The CDR3 sequence is 11 residues long. The V end was cut by 6 bases, the J end by 5 bases, with 8 bases between. The CDR3 here is CSAGGNNEQFF. For the CDR3, the DNA is TGCAGTGCCGGGGGCAACAATGAGCAGTTCTTC.

The chain joins TRBV19 to TRBJ1-5, with 10 bases that match TRBD1. Germline V gives CDR1 LNHDA, CDR2 SQIVND (reference sequence). V was clipped by 3 bases and J by 7 bases; unmatched bases: 6. The CDR3 length is 15 residues. The CDR3 sequence is CASSIDRGRGQPQHF. The CDR3 bases are TGTGCCAGTAGTATCGACAGGGGGCGCGGGCAGCCCCAGCATTTT.

CDR3: CASSPSGGSAFF. For the CDR3, the DNA is TGTGCCAGCTCACCTTCAGGGGGGTCAGCTTTCTTT. The chain links TRBV18 to TRBJ1-1; 7 nucleotides match TRBD1. CDR3 size: 12 residues. The germline V gene encodes CDR1 KGHSH and CDR2 LQKENI. J gave up 10 bases and V 3 bases, and 5 bases lay outside the gene matches. The complete variable domain, with remaining parts taken from reference TRBV18 and TRBJ1-1, reads NAGVMQNPRHLVRRRGQEARLRCSPMKGHSHVYWYRQLPEEGLKFMVYLQKENIIDESGMPKERFSAEFPKEGPSILRIQQVVRGDSAAYFCASSPSGGSAFFGQGTRLTVV.

The chain joins TRBV6-1 to TRBJ2-3; D uncertain. Germline values: CDR1 MNHNS, CDR2 SASEGT. This CDR3 is built from 12 residues. The V end lost 8 bases, the J end lost 6 bases, and 12 bases lay between the germline ends. The CDR3, as DNA: TGTGCCAGCTCCTTCGCATTGGATACGCAGTATTTT. It specifies CASSFALDTQYF.

The chain employs TRBV11-2 and TRBJ2-3, with a possible D match to TRBD2 (6 bases). Trimming removed 2 bases at V and 4 bases at J, with 10 bases between. The CDR3 totals 14 residues. Germline loops: CDR1 SGHAT, CDR2 FQNNGV. CDR3 nucleotides: TGTGCCAGCAGCTTATTCAGGGAGGCAGATACGCAGTATTTT. Protein sequence: CASSLFREADTQYF.

Remarks on this clone: Other DNA sequences of this sample code for an identical CDR3. The chain combines TRBV19 with TRBJ2-3, with D unclear. This CDR3 has 12 residues. The V gene lost 5 bases and the J gene lost 4 bases, with 7 bases spanning the gap. Germline V gene lookup returns CDR1 LNHDA and CDR2 SQIVND (reference sequence). The CDR3 DNA sequence: TGTGCCAGTAGTCTATTAGCAGATACGCAGTATTTT. It specifies CASSLLADTQYF.

This clone was seen only once. The chain has TRBV5-1 and TRBJ1-2; TRBD1 might be the D (6 bases). CDR1 is SGHRS, CDR2 YFSETQ, per germline. The CDR3 length is 16 residues. Trimming shortened V by 3 bases and J by 4 bases, and 19 bases separated the two germline ends. CDR3 amino acids: CASSSDVRQDIYGYTF. CDR3 coding DNA: TGCGCCAGCAGCTCAGACGTCCGACAGGACATCTATGGCTACACCTTC.

J is TRBJ1-3 and V is TRBV27; no clear D gene. Germline CDR1 is MNHEY and CDR2 is SMNVEV (reference sequence). This CDR3 has 17 amino acids. V gave up 6 bases and J gave up 1 base, with 19 bases separating them. The CDR3 sequence is CASRFPVIPGSGNTIYF. CDR3 DNA: TGTGCCAGCAGATTCCCCGTAATTCCTGGGTCTGGAAACACCATATATTTT.

V and J are TRBV7-9 and TRBJ2-1; 10 nucleotides agree with TRBD1. Germline V gene lookup returns CDR1 SEHNR and CDR2 FQNEAQ (reference sequence). The CDR3 has 16 amino acids. The J segment lost 0 bases and the V segment lost 4 bases, leaving 3 bases of the junction unmatched. The CDR3: CASSSRTGGSYNEQFF. In DNA form, the CDR3 reads TGTGCCAGCAGCTCTCGGACAGGGGGCTCCTACAATGAGCAGTTCTTC.

This CDR3 is CASSSAGQGGNSNQPQHF. The CDR3 DNA is TGTGCCAGCAGCTCGGCGGGACAGGGGGGAAATAGCAATCAGCCCCAGCATTTT. The chain couples TRBV7-8 to TRBJ1-5; TRBD1 matches 11 bases. From germline, CDR1 is SGHVS and CDR2 FQNEAQ. The V and J ends lost 4 bases and 0 bases, in that order; junction bases with no gene match: 8. This CDR3 spans 18 amino acids.

The gene calls are TRBV7-6 and TRBJ1-5; a weak D match, TRBD1 (6 bases). The CDR3 covers 18 residues. Per the germline V gene, CDR1 is SGHVS and CDR2 is FNYEAQ. Trimming removed 5 bases at V and 1 base at J, with 21 bases between. CDR3 loop: CASSQYPRGHRSNQPQHF. The CDR3 nucleotides are TGTGCCAGCAGCCAGTATCCCCGGGGACATAGAAGCAATCAGCCCCAGCATTTT.

This sequence joins TRBV6-4 and TRBJ1-5, with D unresolved. The CDR3 has 13 residues. Germline lookup yields CDR1 MRHNA and CDR2 SNTAGT. V was trimmed by 5 bases and J by 3 bases, leaving 8 bases between them. The CDR3 nucleotides read TGTGCCAGCAGTCAAGTTATCAATCAGCCCCAGCATTTT. Translating gives CASSQVINQPQHF.

This sequence joins TRBV28 and TRBJ1-1; 7 positions match TRBD1. Per germline, CDR1 MDHEN and CDR2 SYDVKM. The CDR3 totals 15 residues. V shed 4 bases, J shed 0 bases, and the junction held 5 bases outside the gene matches. This CDR3 reads CASSSHRGLNTEAFF. The CDR3 DNA follows: TGTGCCAGCAGTTCCCACAGGGGTTTGAACACTGAAGCTTTCTTT.